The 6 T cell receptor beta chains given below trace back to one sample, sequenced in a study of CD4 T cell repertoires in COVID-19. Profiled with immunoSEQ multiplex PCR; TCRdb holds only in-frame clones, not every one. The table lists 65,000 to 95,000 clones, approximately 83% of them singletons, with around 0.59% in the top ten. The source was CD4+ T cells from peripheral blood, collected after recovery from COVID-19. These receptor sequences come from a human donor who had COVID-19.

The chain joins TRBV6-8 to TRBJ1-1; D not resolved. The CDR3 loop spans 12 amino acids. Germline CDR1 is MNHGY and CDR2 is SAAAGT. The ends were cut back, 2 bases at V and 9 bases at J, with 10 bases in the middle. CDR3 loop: CASSYQAQKAFF. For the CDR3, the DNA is TGTGCCAGCAGTTACCAGGCACAGAAAGCTTTCTTT.

The CDR3 DNA is TGCGCCAGCAGTGAGTCGACAGCGGGGGGGACGCAGTATTTT. Its protein product is CASSESTAGGTQYF. The chain combines TRBV10-1 with TRBJ2-3; TRBD2 matches at 10 bases. The CDR3 sequence is 14 residues long. Losses at the gene ends were 0 bases for V and 9 bases for J; bases not matched to a gene: 3. CDR1 and CDR2 from the germline V gene are WNHNN and SYGVQD (reference sequence).

The CDR3 loop reads CASSRNNEQFF. CDR3 bases: TGTGCCAGCAGCAGAAACAATGAGCAGTTCTTC. V and J are TRBV12-3 or TRBV12-4 and TRBJ2-1; D not certain. The CDR3 extends over 11 amino acids. Trimming removed 6 bases at V and 5 bases at J, with 5 bases between.

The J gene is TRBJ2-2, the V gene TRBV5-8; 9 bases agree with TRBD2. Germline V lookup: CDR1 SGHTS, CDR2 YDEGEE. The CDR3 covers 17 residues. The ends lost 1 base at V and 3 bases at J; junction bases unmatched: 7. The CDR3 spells CASSLPREGRDTGELFF. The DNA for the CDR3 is TGTGCCAGCAGCTTGCCGCGGGAGGGGAGAGACACCGGGGAGCTGTTTTTT.

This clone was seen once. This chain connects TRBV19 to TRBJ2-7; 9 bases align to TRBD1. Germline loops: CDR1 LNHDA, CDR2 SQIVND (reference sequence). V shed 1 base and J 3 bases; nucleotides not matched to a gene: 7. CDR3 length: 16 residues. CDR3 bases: TGTGCCAGTAGTATAGTTGGGACAGGGATTATCTACGAGCAGTACTTC. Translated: CASSIVGTGIIYEQYF.

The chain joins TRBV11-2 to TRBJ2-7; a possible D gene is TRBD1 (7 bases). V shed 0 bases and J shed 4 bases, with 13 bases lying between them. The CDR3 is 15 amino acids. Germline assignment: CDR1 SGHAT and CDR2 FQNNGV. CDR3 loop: CASSLDTQGGYEQYF. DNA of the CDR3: TGTGCCAGCAGCTTAGATACTCAGGGGGGATACGAGCAGTACTTC.